This T cell receptor beta chain was sequenced during a study of persistence of HIV-infected CD4 T cells. The CDR3 is 16 amino acids. V shed 3 bases and J 5 bases; nucleotides not matched to a gene: 9. The germline V gene encodes CDR1 GTSNPN and CDR2 SVGIG (reference sequence). The stimulus was lysate of CMV-infected fibroblasts, 8.5 to 10 ug/mL. CD40L/CD69 double-negative CD45RO-high memory CD4+ T cells were collected. For at least 4 years, plasma HIV-1 RNA was undetectable (<50 copies/mL). Sequencing used immunoSEQ version 4 in survey mode. Each sample used up to roughly 1 ug genomic DNA diluted to around 10 ng/uL. Using immunoSEQ multiplex PCR, the repertoire was profiled, and TCRdb retains in-frame clones only, with some absent. In the table there are around 48,000 clones, more than 60% of which are singletons. As for this clone: Its antigen remains unidentified.

Specimen: CD4+ T cells sorted from PBMCs after roughly 17-hour stimulation, collected from a patient who received antiretroviral therapy. The sequence was collected from an adult man with HIV who was CMV-seropositive. The rearrangement joins TRBV30 to TRBJ2-5; TRBD2 aligns across 13 bases. The CDR3 reads CAWSTPRTSGSETQYF. CDR3 nucleotide sequence: TGTGCCTGGAGCACCCCTCGGACTAGCGGGAGTGAGACCCAGTACTTC. The full variable domain, with the rest looked up from reference TRBV30 and TRBJ2-5, is SQTIHQWPATLVQPVGSPLSLECTVEGTSNPNLYWYRQAAGRGLQLLFYSVGIGQISSEVPQNLSASRPQDRQFILSSKKLLLSDSGFYLCAWSTPRTSGSETQYFGPGTRLLVL.